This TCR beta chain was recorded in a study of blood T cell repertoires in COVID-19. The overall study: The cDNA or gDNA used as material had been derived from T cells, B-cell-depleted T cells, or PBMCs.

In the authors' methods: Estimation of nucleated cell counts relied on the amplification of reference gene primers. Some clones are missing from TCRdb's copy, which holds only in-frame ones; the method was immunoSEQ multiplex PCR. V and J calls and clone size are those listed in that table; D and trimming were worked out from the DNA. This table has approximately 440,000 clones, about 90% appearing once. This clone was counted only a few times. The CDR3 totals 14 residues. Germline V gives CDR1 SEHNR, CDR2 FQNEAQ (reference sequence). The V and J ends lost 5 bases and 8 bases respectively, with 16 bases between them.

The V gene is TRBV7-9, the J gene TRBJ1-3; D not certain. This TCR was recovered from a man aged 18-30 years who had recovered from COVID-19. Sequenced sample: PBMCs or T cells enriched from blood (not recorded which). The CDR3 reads CASSLSGGLDTIYF. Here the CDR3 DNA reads TGTGCCAGCAGCCTTTCAGGAGGACTGGACACCATATATTTT.